Below, 8 T cell receptor beta chains from the same sample are listed, as sequenced in a study of neurological immune-mediated disorders. The time point: longitudinal time-point 3. TCRdb itself ran the 5' RACE reads through MiXCR, one entry per CDR3 protein. The data show roughly 45,000 distinct CDR3 sequences, with approximately 13% seen just once and roughly 10% held by the top ten. The sample was PBMCs. The receptors shown here come from a man between 25 and 39 years old in good health.

This clonotype has at least ten counts. DNA for the CDR3: TGTGCCAGCTCACCATTCGACGGTCAGACCCCGAACACCGGGGAGCTGTTTTTT. Protein sequence: CASSPFDGQTPNTGELFF. The J gene is TRBJ2-2, the V gene TRBV18; unclear D gene. Looked up from germline, CDR1 is KGHSH and CDR2 is LQKENI. With 2 bases removed from V and 0 bases from J, the gap between germline ends came to 16 bases. The CDR3 totals 18 residues.

This clonotype was counted ten times or more. This sequence joins TRBV7-3 and TRBJ2-3, with 13 positions matching TRBD2. The germline V gene has CDR1 SGHTA and CDR2 FQGTGA. Germline trimming cut 3 bases from V and 2 bases from J; bases unmatched to any gene: 2. This CDR3 has 16 amino acids. The CDR3 spells CASSLGLAGPTDTQYF. The CDR3 region has the DNA TGTGCCAGCAGCTTGGGACTAGCGGGGCCCACAGATACGCAGTATTTT.

At least ten counts were recorded for this clonotype. This chain connects TRBV29-1 to TRBJ1-3, with 8 bases aligning to TRBD1. Germline values: CDR1 SQVTM, CDR2 ANQGSEA. The V gene end was trimmed by 7 bases and the J gene end by 3 bases; junction bases not matched to a gene: 11. CDR3 size: 15 residues. The CDR3 nucleotides are TGCAGCGCGAAAAAGGACAGGGACTTTGGAAACACCATATATTTT. Translating it yields CSAKKDRDFGNTIYF. The variable domain in full, with the rest retrieved from reference TRBV29-1 and TRBJ1-3, is SAVISQKPSRDICQRGTSLTIQCQVDSQVTMMFWYRQQPGQSLTLIATANQGSEATYESGFVIDKFPISRPNLTFSTLTVSNMSPEDSSIYLCSAKKDRDFGNTIYFGEGSWLTVV.

This clonotype has ten or more counts. The J gene is TRBJ2-3, the V gene TRBV5-1; D is undetermined. The CDR3 totals 13 residues. CDR1 is SGHRS and CDR2 is YFSETQ in the germline V gene. Trimming pared 4 bases from V and 5 bases from J, leaving 11 bases between. CDR3 nucleotides: TGCGCCAGCAGCCGGGCAGACGGAGATACGCAGTATTTT. The encoded protein is CASSRADGDTQYF.

This clonotype was recorded at least ten times. This chain links TRBV10-3 with TRBJ2-2; 8 bases fit TRBD1. After removal of 6 bases from V and 5 bases from J, the junction contained 5 bases not matched to a gene. The CDR3 has 14 amino acids. Germline CDR1 is ENHRY and CDR2 is SYGVKD. The DNA of the CDR3 is TGTGCCATCAGGGGACAGGAGATAACCGGGGAGCTGTTTTTT. Translated: CAIRGQEITGELFF.

This clonotype was seen many times. The V call is TRBV20-1, the J call TRBJ2-3; no clear D gene. The germline V gene encodes CDR1 DFQATT and CDR2 SNEGSKA (reference sequence). CDR3 size: 15 residues. V lost 1 base and J lost 2, with 13 bases in between. CDR3: CSARVDSPYTDTQYF. In DNA, the CDR3 is TGCAGTGCTAGAGTAGACTCCCCCTACACAGATACGCAGTATTTT.

This clonotype was seen repeatedly, ten times or more. The gene calls are TRBV12-3 or TRBV12-4 and TRBJ1-1, with D unclear. This CDR3 has 14 amino acids. V was cut by 3 bases and J by 4 bases, with 12 bases left in between. CDR3 residues: CASSLLVGSTEAFF. The CDR3 DNA is TGTGCCAGCAGTTTGCTGGTTGGTAGCACTGAAGCTTTCTTT.

This clonotype has just a few counts. The chain carries TRBV10-1 and TRBJ2-3; D is unclear. This CDR3 region has 14 residues. The germline V and J ends were trimmed by 3 bases and 8 bases, with 15 bases remaining between them. Germline V lookup: CDR1 WNHNN, CDR2 SYGVQD (reference sequence). CDR3 sequence (DNA): TGCGCCAGCAGTGAACCGCTGACCGGCGGTACGCAGTATTTT. Translated, it gives CASSEPLTGGTQYF.